These T cell receptor beta chains were read from a single sample in a study of early T cells in non-severe SARS-CoV-2 infection. From the 5' RACE reads, TCRdb called clonotypes with MiXCR, one entry per CDR3 protein. The data contain approximately 81,000 distinct CDR3 sequences, over 12% of them seen just once; the ten biggest clones take up around 3.3%. Sample: whole blood. The receptors shown here come from an adult who was a healthcare worker with PCR-confirmed SARS-CoV-2 infection or an uninfected control (not recorded which). CDR3s include the opening cysteine and the closing phenylalanine or tryptophan. D genes are given only for firm matches. Size is omitted from some rows. Given values are once, few, many or a class for expanded clones.

v_gene	abundance	j_gene	d_gene	CDR3aa	CDR3nt
TRBV29-1	.	TRBJ1-6	.	CSGQRERYNSPLHF	TGCAGCGGGCAGCGAGAGCGTTATAATTCACCCCTCCACTTT
TRBV27	few	TRBJ2-3	.	CASSMSGGAADTQYF	TGTGCCAGCAGTATGAGTGGGGGGGCCGCAGATACGCAGTATTTT
TRBV10-3	.	TRBJ2-1	.	CAIGHSTYNEQFF	TGTGCCATCGGACATTCCACCTACAATGAGCAGTTCTTC
TRBV5-8	few	TRBJ2-7	.	CASSFIGTGSYEQYF	TGTGCCAGCAGCTTCATTGGAACAGGGAGTTACGAGCAGTACTTC
TRBV6-5	.	TRBJ2-1	TRBD2	CASSNILAGEGYNEQFF	TGTGCCAGCAGTAACATCCTAGCGGGAGAGGGCTACAATGAGCAGTTCTTC
TRBV9	few	TRBJ1-3	.	CASSPQVSGNTIYF	TGTGCCAGCAGCCCACAGGTCTCTGGAAACACCATATATTTT
TRBV21-1	many	TRBJ2-5	.	CASSKGRRSTQETQYF	TGTGCCAGCAGCAAAGGAAGAAGGAGTACACAAGAGACCCAGTACTTC
TRBV10-3	few	TRBJ2-1	.	CAISESTLNEFF	TGTGCCATCAGTGAGTCGACGCTCAACGAGTTCTTC
TRBV6-6	few	TRBJ2-7	.	CASSYPSPVYEQYF	TGTGCCAGCAGTTATCCGTCCCCTGTCTACGAGCAGTACTTC
TRBV5-4	many	TRBJ2-3	.	CASSLSGFPSTDTQYF	TGTGCCAGCAGCTTATCCGGGTTCCCTAGCACAGATACGCAGTATTTT
TRBV19	.	TRBJ1-3	.	CASIPPWGNTIYF	TGTGCCAGTATACCCCCCTGGGGGAACACCATATATTTT
TRBV6-1	few	TRBJ1-2	.	CASSRGQASPSGYTF	TGTGCCAGCAGCCGCGGCCAGGCGAGTCCCTCCGGCTACACCTTC
TRBV11-2	few	TRBJ2-3	TRBD2	CASNGLAGTDTQYF	TGTGCCAGCAACGGACTAGCGGGCACAGATACGCAGTATTTT
TRBV11-2	few	TRBJ1-2	TRBD1	CASSLTGGDYGYTF	TGTGCCAGCAGCTTGACAGGGGGCGACTATGGCTACACCTTC
TRBV20-1	many	TRBJ2-1	.	CSARGLTQINEQFF	TGCAGTGCTAGAGGCTTGACTCAGATCAATGAGCAGTTCTTC
TRBV6-1	.	TRBJ2-5	TRBD1	CASTTDRGRETQYF	TGTGCCAGCACCACGGACAGGGGGCGGGAGACCCAGTACTTC
TRBV27	many	TRBJ1-6	.	CASSLSPNSPLHF	TGTGCCAGCAGTTTATCGCCCAATTCACCCCTCCACTTT
TRBV28	few	TRBJ2-1	TRBD2	CASSSGTSSEQFF	TGTGCCAGCAGTTCAGGGACTAGTTCTGAGCAGTTCTTC
TRBV19	few	TRBJ2-6	.	CASSIIGTIGANVLTF	TGTGCCAGTAGTATAATCGGGACCATCGGGGCCAACGTCCTGACTTTC
TRBV5-1	many	TRBJ2-5	.	CASSPSRRGETQYF	TGCGCCAGCAGCCCATCCAGGAGGGGAGAGACCCAGTACTTC
TRBV6-4	.	TRBJ2-1	.	CASSVAGGIDEQFF	TGTGCCAGCAGTGTGGCAGGGGGGATCGATGAGCAGTTCTTC
TRBV7-9	many	TRBJ1-2	.	CASSLGSTDFTF	TGTGCCAGCAGCTTAGGTTCTACCGACTTCACCTTC
TRBV12-3/TRBV12-4	many	TRBJ2-5	TRBD2	CASTQRSGGRQETQYF	TGTGCCAGCACCCAAAGGAGCGGGGGGCGGCAAGAGACCCAGTACTTC
TRBV4-1	.	TRBJ2-2	.	CASSQERFRGRDTGELFF	TGCGCCAGCAGCCAAGAGCGGTTCAGGGGTCGGGACACCGGGGAGCTGTTTTTT
TRBV7-8	.	TRBJ1-3	.	CASRIYGPVSGNTIYF	TGTGCCAGCAGGATTTACGGTCCTGTTTCTGGAAACACCATATATTTT
TRBV20-1	.	TRBJ2-3	.	CSAPHRDKTLDTQYF	TGCAGTGCACCCCACCGGGACAAAACGTTGGATACGCAGTATTTT
TRBV12-3/TRBV12-4	few	TRBJ1-4	TRBD1	CASSWGQAEFNEKLFF	TGTGCCAGCAGTTGGGGACAGGCGGAATTTAATGAAAAACTGTTTTTT
TRBV5-4	.	TRBJ1-1	.	CASSLAGRTEAFF	TGTGCCAGCAGCTTGGCGGGGCGCACTGAAGCTTTCTTT
TRBV29-1	.	TRBJ1-4	.	CSVAGDNEKLFF	TGCAGCGTTGCGGGGGATAATGAAAAACTGTTTTTT
TRBV10-3	few	TRBJ2-1	.	CATAEGNGYNEQFF	TGTGCCACCGCAGAGGGTAATGGCTACAATGAGCAGTTCTTC